This T cell receptor beta chain came from a study of blood T cell repertoires in COVID-19. The wider study: From T cells, B-cell-depleted T cells, or PBMCs came the material, which was cDNA or gDNA.

The germline V gene encodes CDR1 LGHDT and CDR2 YNNKEL (reference sequence). The V and J ends lost 0 bases and 3 bases, in that order; junction bases with no gene match: 8. The CDR3 runs to 16 residues. Original methodology: Reference gene primers were amplified, and this amplification served to estimate nucleated cell counts. Using immunoSEQ multiplex PCR, the repertoire was profiled, and TCRdb retains in-frame clones only, with some absent. Clone size and the V and J calls come from that table; the DNA yielded D and trimming. Found here are about 230,000 clones, just over 85% of them singletons; the top ten hold roughly 11%.

Sequenced: peripheral blood. The chain combines TRBV3-1 (or the pseudogene TRBV3-2) with TRBJ2-7; 7 bases are shared with TRBD1. This TCR derives from a man aged 45 to 65 with COVID-19, enrolled during active disease. As DNA, the CDR3 is TGTGCCAGCAGCCAAGATCTCAGGCCAGGGGGCTACGAGCAGTACTTC. It is translated as CASSQDLRPGGYEQYF.